The 8 T cell receptor beta chains below all came from one sample that was sequenced in a study of PD-1 blockade in mismatch repair-deficient tumors. Produced via immunoSEQ multiplex PCR; TCRdb's table is partial and in-frame only. This table holds 100,000 to 150,000 clones, more than 85% found once. Sequencing was performed on peripheral blood, taken 44 weeks after starting pembrolizumab. These receptors came from an adult with mismatch repair-deficient cancer.

The V and J genes are TRBV23-1 and TRBJ2-7, with TRBD2 matching over 8 bases. TRBV23-1 is sorted into the ORF group, with uncertain function. The CDR3 is made up of 19 amino acids. With 4 bases clipped from V and 3 bases from J, the junction kept 20 bases outside the gene matches. In DNA, the CDR3 is TGCGCCAGCAGTCTACTTAGGGAGCTACTAGCGGCGGGACTCTACGAGCAGTACTTC. Protein: CASSLLRELLAAGLYEQYF.

The chain is built from TRBV6-5 and TRBJ2-3; TRBD1 or TRBD2 may be the D gene (5 bases each). V was shortened by 0 bases and J by 6 bases, with 13 bases between the two germline ends. The CDR3 extends over 15 amino acids. Germline loops: CDR1 MNHEY, CDR2 SVGAGI. DNA of the CDR3: TGTGCCAGCAGTTACTCTGCGGGTGCAGGGGATACGCAGTATTTT. Translated: CASSYSAGAGDTQYF.

The chain carries TRBV7-6 and TRBJ1-1; no clear D gene. The V end was cut by 5 bases, the J end by 6 bases, with 16 bases between. CDR3 length equals 14 residues. Germline CDR1 is SGHVS and CDR2 is FNYEAQ. The CDR3 DNA is TGTGCCAGCAGCGCCGCCCGGGGTATCTCTGAAGCTTTCTTT. It specifies CASSAARGISEAFF.

This chain joins TRBV29-1 and TRBJ1-4, with D maybe TRBD1 (6 bases). CDR3 size: 14 residues. Germline V CDR1 and CDR2: SQVTM, ANQGSEA. The V end was cut by 7 bases, the J end by 8 bases, with 20 bases between. The CDR3 here is CSASIKEGGEKLFF. CDR3 bases: TGCAGCGCGAGCATCAAGGAGGGGGGGGAAAAACTGTTTTTT.

This sequence joins TRBV6-6 and TRBJ2-5, with a tentative D call TRBD1 (5 bases). CDR1 is MNHNY and CDR2 is SVGAGI in the germline V gene (reference sequence). This CDR3 spans 13 amino acids. V dropped 6 bases and J dropped 1 base, with 9 bases sitting between them. The CDR3 loop is CASSSDIQETQYF. The CDR3 DNA reads TGTGCCAGCAGCTCGGACATCCAAGAGACCCAGTACTTC.

CDR3 loop: CASSEDRGPPTDTQYF. Written as DNA, the CDR3 is TGTGCCAGCAGTGAAGACAGGGGGCCCCCCACAGATACGCAGTATTTT. The chain links TRBV25-1 to TRBJ2-3, with 10 bases identical to TRBD1. Unmatched junction bases numbered 4, after V lost 2 bases and J lost 2 bases. Germline CDR1 MGHDK, CDR2 SYGVNS. The CDR3 extends over 16 amino acids.

V and J are TRBV7-6 and TRBJ2-7; D possibly corresponds to TRBD1 (6 bases). This CDR3 has 14 residues. Germline V gene data show CDR1 as SGHVS and CDR2 as FNYEAQ. V was shortened by 1 base and J by 3 bases, with 10 bases between the two germline ends. The CDR3 loop is CASSLVQGSYEQYF. DNA of the CDR3: TGTGCCAGCAGCTTAGTCCAGGGGAGCTACGAGCAGTACTTC.

The chain joins TRBV5-8 to TRBJ2-3, with D perhaps matching TRBD1 or TRBD2 (5 bases each). V was shortened by 7 bases and J by 5 bases, with 20 bases between the two germline ends. Germline CDR1 reads SGHTS; CDR2 reads YDEGEE. This CDR3 region has 15 residues. The CDR3 nucleotides read TGTGCCAGCTATACTCGGTGGGGCCGGGGAGATACGCAGTATTTT. It specifies CASYTRWGRGDTQYF.